This T cell receptor beta chain is drawn from a study of shared T cell receptors in the human thymus. Libraries were prepared by immunoSEQ multiplex PCR; TCRdb keeps only in-frame clonotypes and omits some of them. The table lists 700,000 or so clones, 80% to 90% of them singletons, with 0.0095% to 0.011% in the top ten. The CDR3 spans 16 residues. The germline V and J ends were trimmed by 4 bases and 3 bases, with 19 bases remaining between them. In germline, CDR1 is SGHDT, CDR2 YYEEEE. This clone showed up just once. These data were also filed under a second study, of human thymus T cells. As that study records: Highly overlapping thymic repertoires among unrelated individuals were reported in related research.

The sample comprised thymocytes. The clonotype comes from a girl in the first two years of life with a congenital heart defect. The chain combines TRBV5-6 with TRBJ1-2, with D maybe TRBD1 (6 bases). CDR3 sequence (DNA): TGTGCCAGCAGCCCGCTCCGACAGGCGAATGACTATGGCTACACCTTC. It is translated as CASSPLRQANDYGYTF.